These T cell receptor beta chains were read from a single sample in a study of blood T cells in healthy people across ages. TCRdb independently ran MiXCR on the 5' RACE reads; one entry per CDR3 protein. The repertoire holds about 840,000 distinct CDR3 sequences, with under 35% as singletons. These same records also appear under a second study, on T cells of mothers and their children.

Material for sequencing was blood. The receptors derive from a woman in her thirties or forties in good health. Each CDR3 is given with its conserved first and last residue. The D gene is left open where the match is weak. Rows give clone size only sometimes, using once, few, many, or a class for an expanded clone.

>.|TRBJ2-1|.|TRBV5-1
CASGLTGTYNEQFF
TGCGCCAGCGGCTTGACAGGCACCTACAATGAGCAGTTCTTC
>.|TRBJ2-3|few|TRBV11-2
CASSLVMWETDTQYF
TGTGCCAGCAGCTTAGTAATGTGGGAAACAGATACGCAGTATTTT
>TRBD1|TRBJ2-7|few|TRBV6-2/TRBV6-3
CASSYGGQGSPYEQYF
TGTGCCAGCAGTTATGGAGGACAGGGTTCCCCCTACGAGCAGTACTTC
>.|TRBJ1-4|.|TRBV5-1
CASSLVAFATNEKRFF
TGCGCCAGCAGCTTGGTTGCCTTTGCAACTAATGAAAAACGGTTTTTT
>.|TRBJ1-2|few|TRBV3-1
CASSHDRGYTF
TGTGCCAGCAGCCATGACAGAGGCTACACCTTC
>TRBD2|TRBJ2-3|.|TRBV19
CASSIVPSGSDTQYF
TGTGCCAGTAGTATAGTCCCTAGCGGGTCAGATACGCAGTATTTT
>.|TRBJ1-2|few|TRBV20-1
CSPRVSNYGYTF
TGCAGTCCCAGGGTTTCTAACTATGGCTACACCTTC
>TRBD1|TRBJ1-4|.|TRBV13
CAGSSQNRGLGPTNEKLFF
TGTGCCGGCAGCTCCCAAAACAGGGGGCTGGGACCAACTAATGAAAAACTGTTTTTT
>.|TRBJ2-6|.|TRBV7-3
CASSFAITGANVLTF
TGTGCCAGCAGCTTCGCAATAACTGGGGCCAACGTCCTGACTTTC
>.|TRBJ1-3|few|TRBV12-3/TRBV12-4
CASSSMLRGGNTIYF
TGTGCCAGCAGTTCCATGCTCCGGGGGGGAAACACCATATATTTT
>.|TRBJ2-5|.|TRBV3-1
CASSQATEARETQYF
TGTGCCAGCAGCCAAGCAACGGAGGCTCGGGAGACCCAGTACTTC
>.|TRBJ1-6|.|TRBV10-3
CAISEGQRTSPRHF
TGTGCCATCAGTGAGGGACAGCGTACTTCACCCCGCCACTTT
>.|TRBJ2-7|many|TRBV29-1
CSVLGVSYEQYF
TGCAGCGTCCTTGGCGTTTCCTACGAGCAGTACTTC
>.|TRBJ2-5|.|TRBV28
CASRHGGNRGETQYF
TGTGCCAGCAGACACGGGGGAAACAGGGGTGAGACCCAGTACTTC
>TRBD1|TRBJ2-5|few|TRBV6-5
CANSYGRGLETQYF
TGTGCCAACAGTTACGGCAGGGGGTTGGAGACCCAGTACTTC
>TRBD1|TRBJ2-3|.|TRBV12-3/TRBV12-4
CASTATGKADTQYF
TGTGCCAGCACCGCGACAGGGAAGGCAGATACGCAGTATTTT
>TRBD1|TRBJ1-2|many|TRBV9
CASSVGQGDYGYTF
TGTGCCAGCAGCGTCGGACAGGGAGACTATGGCTACACCTTC
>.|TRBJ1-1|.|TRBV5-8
CASSLEWGLMNTEAFF
TGTGCCAGCAGCTTGGAGTGGGGGCTCATGAACACTGAAGCTTTCTTT
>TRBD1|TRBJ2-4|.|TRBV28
CASSPGTGGLNIQYF
TGTGCCAGCAGCCCCGGGACAGGGGGTTTAAACATTCAGTACTTC
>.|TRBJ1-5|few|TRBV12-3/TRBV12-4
CASSLFWSGTANQPQHF
TGTGCCAGCAGTTTATTTTGGAGCGGGACGGCAAATCAGCCCCAGCATTTT
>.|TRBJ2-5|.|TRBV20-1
CSSWEKETQYF
TGCAGTTCATGGGAGAAAGAGACCCAGTACTTC
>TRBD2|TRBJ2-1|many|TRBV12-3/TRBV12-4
CASSTSGGAWNEQFF
TGTGCCAGCAGTACTAGCGGGGGGGCTTGGAATGAGCAGTTCTTC
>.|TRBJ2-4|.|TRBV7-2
CASSPRGAENIQYF
TGTGCCAGCAGCCCCCGCGGAGCCGAAAACATTCAGTACTTC
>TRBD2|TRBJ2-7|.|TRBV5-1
CASSFGPSGSEQYF
TGCGCCAGCAGCTTTGGGCCTAGCGGGAGCGAGCAGTACTTC
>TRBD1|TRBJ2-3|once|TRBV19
CASSTHTRQGGTDTQYF
TGTGCCAGTAGTACCCATACTAGACAGGGCGGGACAGATACGCAGTATTTT
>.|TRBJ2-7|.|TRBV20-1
CSGGLEDTFYEQYF
TGCAGTGGGGGGCTAGAGGACACATTCTACGAGCAGTACTTC
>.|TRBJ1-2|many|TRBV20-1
CSSENWIYGYTF
TGCAGTTCCGAGAACTGGATCTATGGCTACACCTTC
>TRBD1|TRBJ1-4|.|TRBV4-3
CASSQGNRQGNEKLFF
TGCGCCAGCAGCCAAGGAAACCGACAGGGAAATGAAAAACTGTTTTTT
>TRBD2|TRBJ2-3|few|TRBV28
CASRGGADTQYF
TGTGCCAGCCGGGGGGGGGCAGATACGCAGTATTTT
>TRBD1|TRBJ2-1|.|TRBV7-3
CASSTRPGTGVTYNEQFF
TGTGCCAGCAGCACCCGACCCGGGACAGGGGTCACCTACAATGAGCAGTTCTTC
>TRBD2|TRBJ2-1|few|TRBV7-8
CASSLAPGTRMNNEQFF
TGTGCCAGCAGCTTAGCGCCCGGGACTAGAATGAACAATGAGCAGTTCTTC
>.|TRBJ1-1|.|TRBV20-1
CSARTGDTGAFF
TGCAGTGCTAGGACGGGGGACACTGGAGCTTTCTTT
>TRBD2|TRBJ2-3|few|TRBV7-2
CASSRVAGGGTDTQYF
TGTGCCAGCAGCCGGGTAGCGGGGGGCGGCACAGATACGCAGTATTTT
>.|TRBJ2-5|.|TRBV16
CASSQSSGGYKQYF
TGTGCCAGCAGCCAATCTAGCGGAGGCTACAAGCAGTACTTC
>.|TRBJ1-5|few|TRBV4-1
CASSPRHPVYSNQPQHF
TGCGCCAGCAGCCCCAGGCACCCTGTCTATAGCAATCAGCCCCAGCATTTT